The sample holds many counts of the clone carrying this T cell receptor beta chain. Its antigen is still unknown. The V segment lost 3 bases and the J segment 8 bases; nucleotides outside the gene matches: 8. The CDR3 is 15 amino acids. Germline V CDR1 and CDR2: DFQATT, SNEGSKA (reference sequence). The data originate from a study of neurological immune-mediated disorders. Unsorted libraries were derived from 2 million PBMCs stored at -80 C. The team produced cDNA through 5'RACE using 10-nucleotide random UMIs. TCRdb itself ran the 5' RACE reads through MiXCR, one entry per CDR3 protein. This table holds fewer than 25,000 distinct CDR3 sequences, around an eighth found once. Study conclusions and caveats: HTLV-1-associated myelopathy led in TCR clonal expansion, while multiple sclerosis ranked lowest, below healthy controls. No CDR3 amino acid sequences were shared by expanded clones across subjects, suggesting private repertoires in all groups.

What was sequenced was PBMCs. The V gene is TRBV20-1, the J gene TRBJ1-4, with 11 bases aligning to TRBD1. The TCR originated in a woman in her fifties or sixties with HTLV-1-associated myelopathy (HAM/TSP). CDR3 loop: CSARSRDRGSEKLFF. CDR3 coding DNA: TGCAGTGCTAGGTCCCGGGACAGGGGGAGCGAAAAACTGTTTTTT.